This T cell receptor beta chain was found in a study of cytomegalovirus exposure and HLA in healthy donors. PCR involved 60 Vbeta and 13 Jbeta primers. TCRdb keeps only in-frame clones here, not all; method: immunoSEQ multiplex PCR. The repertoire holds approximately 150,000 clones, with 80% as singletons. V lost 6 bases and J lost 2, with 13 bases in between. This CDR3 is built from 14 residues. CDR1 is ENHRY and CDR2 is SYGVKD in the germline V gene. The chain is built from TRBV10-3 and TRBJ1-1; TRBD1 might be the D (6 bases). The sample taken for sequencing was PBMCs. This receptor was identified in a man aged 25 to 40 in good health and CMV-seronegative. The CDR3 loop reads CAIRKQGDNTEAFF. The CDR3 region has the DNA TGTGCCATCAGGAAACAGGGAGATAACACTGAAGCTTTCTTT.